This TCR beta chain was observed in a study of T-cell memory formation after mild COVID-19. This clonotype came up a few times. Its target is unknown. The germline V gene has CDR1 SGHRS and CDR2 YFSETQ. The CDR3 has 13 amino acids. The V end was cut by 5 bases, the J end by 7 bases, with 15 bases between. TCRdb called the 5' RACE reads again in MiXCR, with one record for every CDR3 protein. This sample has fewer than 400,000 distinct CDR3 sequences; about 15% occur once, and the top ten carry 20% to 25%. General study results and limits: CD4+ bias marked clones expanding day 15 to 37, unlike balanced contracting clones. Cross-reactive memory appears to have joined, as suggested by some responding clones showing up in pre-infection memory.

The chain links TRBV5-1 to TRBJ1-2; D is undetermined. The sample consisted of PBMCs or a T cell subset sorted from them (not recorded which). The sequence was obtained from a man aged 18 to 29 who had mild COVID-19 (a few samples of this study predate the infection). Cell type and time point are not known. CDR3 in DNA: TGCGCCAGCAGAGCGGCCCCCCGGCCTGGCTACACCTTC. This encodes CASRAAPRPGYTF.